The next 27 T cell receptor beta chains were all read from a single sample in a study of blood T cell repertoires in COVID-19. Sequenced by immunoSEQ multiplex PCR; TCRdb stores in-frame clones only, minus some. The sample records 110,000 or so clones, 80% to 90% being singletons. Specimen: peripheral blood. The origin of the receptors is a woman aged 50 to 60 with acute or convalescent COVID-19.

The J gene is TRBJ2-7, the V gene TRBV6-5, with D possibly TRBD1 on 6 matching bases. Trimming stripped 2 bases from V and 1 base from J, with 12 bases between. This CDR3 has 15 residues. CDR1 MNHEY and CDR2 SVGAGI come from the germline V gene. The CDR3 region has the DNA TGTGCCAGCAGTTACGGGAGTCAGGGGTCCTACGAGCAGTACTTC. Its translation: CASSYGSQGSYEQYF.

The chain combines TRBV6-6 with TRBJ1-2; 7 bases line up with TRBD1. The CDR3 is 12 amino acids. Germline lookup yields CDR1 MNHNY and CDR2 SVGAGI (reference sequence). V dropped 6 bases and J dropped 7; count of bases not matched to a gene: 5. The CDR3 sequence is CASSRYRGGYTF. The CDR3 nucleotides read TGTGCCAGCAGCCGTTACAGGGGTGGCTACACCTTC.

The chain joins TRBV18 to TRBJ2-1; TRBD2 is a possible D gene (5 bases). The CDR3 is 14 amino acids. Trimming took 3 bases from V and 6 from J, leaving 12 bases between them. The germline V gene has CDR1 KGHSH and CDR2 LQKENI. In DNA, the CDR3 is TGTGCCAGCTCACCCCCCGGGGAGCTCAATGAGCAGTTCTTC. Amino acid sequence: CASSPPGELNEQFF. Using reference TRBV18 and TRBJ2-1 for the parts outside the CDR3, the full variable domain is NAGVMQNPRHLVRRRGQEARLRCSPMKGHSHVYWYRQLPEEGLKFMVYLQKENIIDESGMPKERFSAEFPKEGPSILRIQQVVRGDSAAYFCASSPPGELNEQFFGPGTRLTVL.

The table lists this clone with a few counts. The V and J genes are TRBV28 and TRBJ1-5; D gene unclear. Germline V lookup: CDR1 MDHEN, CDR2 SYDVKM. The CDR3 sequence is 14 residues long. V was cut by 8 bases and J by 0 bases, with 11 bases left in between. The CDR3 sequence: CASGSRYSNQPQHF. The CDR3 DNA reads TGTGCCAGCGGCTCCAGGTATAGCAATCAGCCCCAGCATTTT.

This clone has just one count. Here the CDR3 reads CASGSKLGRQGGLGSGNTIYF. DNA for the CDR3: TGTGCTAGTGGTTCGAAATTAGGTAGACAGGGTGGACTGGGATCTGGAAACACCATATATTTT. The chain uses TRBV12-5 and TRBJ1-3, with 7 bases lining up with TRBD1. The germline V gene has CDR1 LGHNT and CDR2 FRNRAP. The CDR3 runs to 21 residues. Unmatched junction bases numbered 22, after V lost 4 bases and J lost 1 base.

In this sample, this clone turned up once. The chain links TRBV10-3 to TRBJ2-1, with 13 bases lining up with TRBD2. Germline CDR1 and CDR2: ENHRY and SYGVKD. The CDR3 is made up of 14 amino acids. J gave up 5 bases and V 6 bases, and 1 base lay outside the gene matches. The CDR3 protein is CAIRGLAGNNEQFF. The CDR3 nucleotides read TGTGCCATCAGGGGACTAGCGGGAAACAATGAGCAGTTCTTC.

For the CDR3, the DNA is TGTGCCAGCAGCCAAGAGCTCCGGGTCTTCTTT. Residues: CASSQELRVFF. The chain employs TRBV3-1 (or the pseudogene TRBV3-2) and TRBJ1-1; D uncertain. V was pared by 0 bases and J by 14 bases, with 10 bases between. The CDR3 contains 11 residues. Germline V lookup: CDR1 LGHDT, CDR2 YNNKEL (reference sequence).

The rearrangement joins TRBV15 to TRBJ1-5; TRBD1 matches 8 bases. The germline V gene encodes CDR1 LNHNV and CDR2 YYDKDF (reference sequence). Trimming at V came to 0 bases and at J to 0 bases, leaving 4 bases not matched to a gene. The CDR3 totals 17 residues. DNA for the CDR3: TGTGCCACCAGCAGAGAGGACAGGGTTTATAGCAATCAGCCCCAGCATTTT. This sequence encodes CATSREDRVYSNQPQHF. Looking up the rest from reference TRBV15 and TRBJ1-5 gives the full variable domain: DAMVIQNPRYQVTQFGKPVTLSCSQTLNHNVMYWYQQKSSQAPKLLFHYYDKDFNNEADTPDNFQSRRPNTSFCFLDIRSPGLGDTAMYLCATSREDRVYSNQPQHFGDGTRLSIL.

The chain carries TRBV18 and TRBJ2-3; D gene uncertain. Looked up from germline, CDR1 is KGHSH and CDR2 is LQKENI. The CDR3 length is 14 residues. The ends were cut back, 5 bases at V and 0 bases at J, with 9 bases in the middle. The CDR3 loop reads CASSYFPSTDTQYF. The CDR3 coding sequence is TGTGCCAGCTCATACTTTCCTAGCACAGATACGCAGTATTTT.

The rearrangement uses TRBV2 and TRBJ2-2, with D possibly being TRBD1 (5 bases). Trimming pared 8 bases from V and 0 bases from J, leaving 13 bases between. Per germline, CDR1 SNHLY and CDR2 FYNNEI. The length of the CDR3 is 15 residues. The CDR3 DNA sequence: TGTGCCAGCCTGCAGTCAGGGACGAACACCGGGGAGCTGTTTTTT. Its translation is CASLQSGTNTGELFF.

This chain links TRBV7-7 with TRBJ2-3, with 8 nucleotides matching TRBD2. The CDR3 loop spans 15 amino acids. With 1 base clipped from V and 2 bases from J, the junction kept 2 bases outside the gene matches. Germline CDR1 reads SSHAT; CDR2 reads FNYEAQ (reference sequence). CDR3 sequence (DNA): TGTGCCAGCAGCTTAGGCGGGGGGCCCACAGATACGCAGTATTTT. Encoded protein: CASSLGGGPTDTQYF. Full variable domain (rest looked up from reference TRBV7-7 and TRBJ2-3): GAGVSQSPRYKVTKRGQDVTLRCDPISSHATLYWYQQALGQGPEFLTYFNYEAQPDKSGLPSDRFSAERPEGSISTLTIQRTEQRDSAMYRCASSLGGGPTDTQYFGPGTRLTVL.

The CDR3 sequence is CASSPLYGTGRTEAFF. CDR3 DNA: TGTGCCAGTAGTCCGCTATATGGGACAGGGAGGACTGAAGCTTTCTTT. The chain uses TRBV19 and TRBJ1-1; 9 bases line up with TRBD1. Trimming took 5 bases from V and 5 from J; bases not matched to a gene: 12. There are 16 residues in the CDR3. Germline V gene data show CDR1 as LNHDA and CDR2 as SQIVND (reference sequence). The entire variable domain, with the rest obtained from reference TRBV19 and TRBJ1-1, is as follows: DGGITQSPKYLFRKEGQNVTLSCEQNLNHDAMYWYRQDPGQGLRLIYYSQIVNDFQKGDIAEGYSVSREKKESFPLTVTSAQKNPTAFYLCASSPLYGTGRTEAFFGQGTRLTVV.

The genes are TRBV12-5 and TRBJ1-5; D gene unclear. Trimming took 6 bases from V and 6 from J, leaving 12 bases between them. Germline-derived CDR1 and CDR2 are LGHNT and FRNRAP. The CDR3 runs to 13 residues. CDR3 coding DNA: TGTGCTAGTGGGGTAGACGGAGTTCAGCCCCAGCATTTT. The encoded protein is CASGVDGVQPQHF.

The gene calls are TRBV2 and TRBJ2-1, with 10 bases that match TRBD2. The CDR3 loop spans 15 amino acids. Germline-derived CDR1 and CDR2 are SNHLY and FYNNEI. J lost 2 bases, V lost 5 bases, and 3 bases had no gene match. The CDR3 sequence: CASSISGRAYNEQFF. In DNA form, the CDR3 reads TGTGCCAGCAGTATAAGCGGGAGGGCCTACAATGAGCAGTTCTTC.

The chain has TRBV3-1 (or the pseudogene TRBV3-2) and TRBJ2-7; TRBD1 matches 9 bases. The V and J ends lost 3 bases and 3 bases, in that order; junction bases with no gene match: 3. Germline CDR1 and CDR2: LGHDT and YNNKEL (reference sequence). This CDR3 is 14 amino acids long. The chain's CDR3 is CASSQGQGNYEQYF. CDR3 DNA sequence: TGTGCCAGCAGCCAGGGACAGGGAAACTACGAGCAGTACTTC.

The table lists this clone with a count of one. The chain uses TRBV5-8 and TRBJ2-1; D is perhaps TRBD1 (6 bases). CDR3 size: 15 residues. Germline-derived CDR1 and CDR2 are SGHTS and YDEGEE. V lost 4 bases to trimming and J lost 0 bases, with 11 bases between them. CDR3 protein: CASSQRGNSYNEQFF. The CDR3 region has the DNA TGTGCCAGCAGCCAAAGGGGGAACTCCTACAATGAGCAGTTCTTC.

Comments on this clone: The sample holds other DNA sequences that translate to the same CDR3. This chain uses TRBV12-3 or TRBV12-4 with TRBJ1-5; a weak D match, TRBD1 (5 bases). V lost 4 bases to trimming and J lost 5 bases, with 6 bases between them. The CDR3 contains 12 residues. CDR3 DNA: TGTGCCAGCAGTTCCAGGGATCAGCCCCAGCATTTT. Its translation: CASSSRDQPQHF.

This clone was seen more than once but under ten times. The V gene is TRBV5-1, the J gene TRBJ2-1; 15 bases line up with TRBD2. The CDR3 consists of 15 residues. V trimming: 6 bases; J trimming: 7 bases; junction bases outside the gene matches: 5. The germline V gene encodes CDR1 SGHRS and CDR2 YFSETQ. The CDR3 sequence is CASIAGTSGGNEQFF. The CDR3 DNA sequence: TGCGCCAGCATTGCCGGGACTAGCGGGGGGAATGAGCAGTTCTTC.

The CDR3 DNA is TGTGCCAGCAGTCCTGTGGGGGGAGGGTCCTACAATGAGCAGTTCTTC. Translating gives CASSPVGGGSYNEQFF. The chain has TRBV28 and TRBJ2-1, with 7 positions matching TRBD2. CDR3 length: 16 amino acids. Germline V gene lookup returns CDR1 MDHEN and CDR2 SYDVKM. V dropped 5 bases and J dropped 1; count of bases not matched to a gene: 8. The full variable domain, rest sourced from reference TRBV28 and TRBJ2-1, is DVKVTQSSRYLVKRTGEKVFLECVQDMDHENMFWYRQDPGLGLRLIYFSYDVKMKEKGDIPEGYSVSREKKERFSLILESASTNQTSMYLCASSPVGGGSYNEQFFGPGTRLTVL.

V and J are TRBV7-3 and TRBJ1-1; no clear D. V was cut by 2 bases and J by 4 bases, with 11 bases left in between. CDR3 length equals 14 residues. CDR1 and CDR2 (germline): SGHTA, FQGTGA. The CDR3 bases are TGTGCCAGCAGCTTAGGGTCCGGCGGCACTGAAGCTTTCTTT. This sequence encodes CASSLGSGGTEAFF.

The gene calls are TRBV4-1 and TRBJ1-1, with D hard to call. The CDR3 is 14 amino acids. V lost 5 bases to trimming and J lost 1 base, with 11 bases between them. The germline gives CDR1 MGHRA, CDR2 YSYEKL. The CDR3 DNA sequence: TGCGCCAGCAGCTCTGGGAGGGAGAACACTGAAGCTTTCTTT. Translation: CASSSGRENTEAFF.

This sequence joins TRBV4-3 and TRBJ1-4; no firm D call. From germline, CDR1 is LGHNA and CDR2 YSLEER. The germline V and J ends were trimmed by 1 base and 0 bases, with 3 bases remaining between them. CDR3 length equals 14 residues. CDR3 coding DNA: TGCGCCAGCAGCCAAGTCGCAACTAATGAAAAACTGTTTTTT. As protein: CASSQVATNEKLFF.

The chain combines TRBV5-1 with TRBJ2-1; 12 bases align to TRBD2. Germline V gene data show CDR1 as SGHRS and CDR2 as YFSETQ. The V and J ends lost 0 bases and 14 bases, in that order; junction bases with no gene match: 9. This CDR3 is built from 15 residues. The chain's CDR3 is CASSLARTSGTREFF. CDR3 in DNA: TGCGCCAGCAGCTTGGCCAGGACTAGCGGGACACGGGAGTTCTTC.

The chain joins TRBV3-1 (or the pseudogene TRBV3-2) to TRBJ1-6, with TRBD1 matching over 7 bases. Losses at the gene ends were 11 bases for V and 10 bases for J; bases not matched to a gene: 14. This CDR3 spans 14 amino acids. Germline V gene sequence: CDR1 LGHDT, CDR2 YNNKEL (reference sequence). CDR3 nucleotide sequence: TGTGCCTCAACAGACAGGGTGGGTTCCTCACCCCTCCACTTT. It encodes CASTDRVGSSPLHF.

The gene calls are TRBV2 and TRBJ2-5, with 11 bases identical to TRBD1. This CDR3 region has 16 residues. J gave up 5 bases and V 5 bases, and 10 bases lay outside the gene matches. Germline CDR1 SNHLY, CDR2 FYNNEI. CDR3 residues: CASSRVWGQGVETQYF. The CDR3 nucleotides are TGTGCCAGCAGTAGGGTTTGGGGACAGGGGGTGGAGACCCAGTACTTC.

The chain combines TRBV11-2 with TRBJ1-2; D gene ambiguous. Trimming removed 1 base at V and 9 bases at J, with 12 bases between. CDR3 length equals 13 residues. Germline CDR1 SGHAT, CDR2 FQNNGV. For the CDR3, the DNA is TGTGCCAGCAGCTTAGCATTTAAACTAAGCTACACCTTC. Its translation is CASSLAFKLSYTF.

The rearrangement uses TRBV15 and TRBJ1-5; maybe TRBD1 (5 bases). The CDR3 has 15 residues. Trimming left V 1 base short and J 7 bases short, with 14 bases between. Germline V gene data show CDR1 as LNHNV and CDR2 as YYDKDF (reference sequence). DNA of the CDR3: TGTGCCACCAGCAGAGTTGCGGGGAAGGGGCAGCCCCAGCATTTT. It translates to CATSRVAGKGQPQHF.